What follows describes a single T cell receptor (beta chain). In its sample, this clone comes out as medium-sized (0.01 to 0.1%). Its antigen is still unknown. No clone much larger than this one lies a single base away; base qualities are absent. Sample time point, as interpreted from the label and publication: sample from a COVID-19-recovered individual after infection. The donors were patients who had gone through COVID-19 ranging from mild to severe and had recovered. CD4+ total memory, central memory, effector memory and circulating T follicular helper cells were isolated from peripheral blood mononuclear cells. The library was prepared using the immunoSEQ multiplex PCR assay. Processing in the source paper ran as follows. To quantify how much the repertoires of different subsets overlapped, the Chao-Jaccard similarity index was used along with counts of shared clonotypes. TCRdb took over this immuneACCESS table, retaining in-frame rearrangements with V and J assigned. Such tables are incomplete; in checked studies, under half of the missing clones stem from an unresolved V gene, and the remainder is unexplained. V and J calls and clone size follow that table, whereas D and trimming were derived from the DNA. A total of hundreds of clones appear in this sample, about 16% of them only once. Approximately 21% of the sample lies in the top ten.

The germline V gene specifies SGHDT as CDR1 and YYEEEE as CDR2. Cut back by 2 bases and 7 bases, the V and J ends lie 21 bases apart. The CDR3 starts with the cysteine, ends with the phenylalanine, and has 16 residues. Only CDR3 DNA is held: 48 bases, read in frame from base 1. The record originates from a study of CD4 T cell repertoires in COVID-19 (dated by TCRdb to the early 2020s). About the investigation overall: To analyze cross-reactivity, the CFSE-low cells were expanded with IL-2 for about eleven days and then labeled again and restimulated with spike proteins from other coronaviruses. In COVID-19-recovered individuals, the study described naturally processed CD4+ T cell responses to SARS-CoV-2 spike and nucleoprotein and used TCR Vbeta sequencing to evaluate clonal composition. TCR Vbeta repertoire analysis of SARS-CoV-2-reactive T cells was conducted at the subset level in a few recovered individuals.

The paper as a whole reports these results and caveats: Two or all three memory subsets shared several of the most expanded SARS-CoV-2-reactive clonotypes, which suggests intraclonal diversification. Between 7 and 25% of SARS-CoV-2 clonotypes were also found in SARS-CoV and/or HKU1 spike-stimulated secondary cultures, consistent with cross-reactivity.

The chain couples TRBV5-6 to TRBJ1-2; the D gene is perhaps TRBD1, from 6 matching bases. The sequencing used memory CD4+ T cells, cultured in vitro, collected after recovery from COVID-19. This specimen's cell subset or site label, interpreted: total CD4+ memory T cells. The clonotype comes from a human donor who had COVID-19. The CDR3 here reads CASSLTGTVSQTGYTF. DNA sequence: TGTGCCAGCAGCTTAACAGGGACCGTATCCCAGACTGGCTACACCTTC.